This T cell receptor beta chain was obtained from a study of shared clonotypes between healthy human individuals (dated by TCRdb to the early 2020s). With regard to the full study: A few men and two women, aged 18 to 49 years, made up the cohort. To increase sequencing depth and limit assay-specific biases, different laboratories used diverse techniques to prepare libraries and sequence TCR repertoires. For each donor, three plates each were used for CD4 naive and CD4 memory, two plates were used for CD8 naive, and one plate was used for CD8 memory. Per donor, leukapheresis produced somewhere between about 0.9 and 10 billion PBMCs. Blood TCR repertoires of 5 or 6 healthy adults were deeply sequenced to estimate repertoire size and the extent of clonotype sharing between individuals.

General study outcomes and caveats: Pairwise subsampling led to the expectation that sequencing depth would affect the degree of clonotype sharing among donors. Sampling was limited to blood, and TCR repertoires in tissue likely differ from TCR repertoires in blood. Roughly 5.2% of naive CD4, 3% to 4% of naive CD8, around 2.3% of memory CD4, and around 0.4% of memory CD8 clonotypes were shared across several donors. Because the study included only a small number of donors, the genetic and exposure-history diversity represented was limited. Clonotypes shared by all four sorted-subset donors showed higher generation probabilities than non-shared clonotypes. Naive subsets generally had larger estimated clonotype richness than memory subsets did. Rarefaction of sorted-subset datasets indicated incomplete sequencing despite the large sequencing depth.

CD8 naive samples consisted of CD45RO-negative cells that were positively selected for CCR7, yielding a CD45RA+CCR7+ population without TemRA cells. Donors were healthy HIV-negative adults with no recently reported acute infections or vaccinations. Only Caucasian adults living in Nashville, Tennessee, USA were represented among the donors. Blood was collected by leukapheresis, and PBMCs were isolated by Ficoll-Histopaque density gradient centrifugation and then cryopreserved in liquid nitrogen vapor phase. Purity and quantity of every magnetically sorted T cell population were checked by analytical flow cytometry. Genomic DNA was isolated from each sorted fraction and quantified by UV absorbance on a Nanodrop 2000c. Reading from cysteine to phenylalanine, the CDR3 counts 15 amino acids. CDR3 DNA only is kept here, 45 bases in frame from base 1. The germline V gene (reference sequence) sets CDR1 to SEHNR and CDR2 to FQNEAQ. The V end loses 1 base and the J end loses 4 bases, and a stretch of 13 bases separates them.

On this clone: Its cognate antigen has yet to be identified. Nothing much larger sits one base from this clone, and base qualities are not available.

TCR CDR3 regions were amplified from genomic DNA by multiplex PCR using the deep immunoSEQ assay. Extracted genomic DNA from each cell subset was distributed evenly across all wells of several immunoSEQ 96-well plates, and each plate was treated as a replicate. For sorted subsets, each replicate PCR was loaded with about 0.2 ug genomic DNA, equivalent to roughly 30,000 T cell genomes. Purified libraries were quantified with a Qubit 3.0 fluorometer, sized on a Bioanalyzer 2100, and re-quantified with the KAPA Library Quantification kit. A separate single-read 150-cycle Illumina NextSeq 550 flow cell was used to sequence each immunoSEQ 96-well plate. The authors' pipeline ran thus. Because the immunoSEQ output included only junctional sequences and no quality scores, the filtering could not be the same as the filtering used for full-length reads. To assign V/J genes and CDR3, sequences were annotated against IMGT germline references using PyIR, a Python wrapper for IgBLAST v1.9. Any read was removed if the V/J assignment was weak (E-value above 1e-6), the CDR3 was missing, or the read contained stop codons, out-of-frame junctions, or ambiguous translated residues. V3J clonotypes were defined as sequences sharing an identical inferred V gene, J gene, and CDR3 amino acid sequence. Percentage overlap between repertoires was calculated by dividing the number of shared unique clonotypes by the size of the smaller repertoire. Richness of each repertoire was evaluated using RTK rarefaction, the Chao1 estimator, and Recon v2.1 estimates of unobserved clonotypes. Generation probabilities for all TCRbeta clonotypes obtained by the gDNA method from a few donors were computed using OLGA. Entries here come from immuneACCESS through TCRdb and include only in-frame sequences with V and J called. Some clones fail to appear in such tables; in the studies checked, an unresolved V gene covers under half of the shortfall, and the cause of the remainder is unknown. V and J calls and clone size follow that table, whereas D and trimming were derived from the DNA. The sample records about 2.1 million clones, 90% to 95% of which are singletons. 1.5% to 2% of the sample goes to the ten largest clones.

The chain is assembled from TRBV7-9 and TRBJ1-2; the D gene assignment is ambiguous. The clonotype comes from a young man in good health. Some clones in this sample may be carry-over from other donors' samples. The sequencing input was naive CD8+ T cells from PBMCs. The sample's cell subset or site label is to be understood as: CD45RA+CCR7+. The bases are TGTGCCAGCAGCTTAGTCCTCGACCCTACCTATGGCTACACCTTC. This encodes CASSLVLDPTYGYTF.